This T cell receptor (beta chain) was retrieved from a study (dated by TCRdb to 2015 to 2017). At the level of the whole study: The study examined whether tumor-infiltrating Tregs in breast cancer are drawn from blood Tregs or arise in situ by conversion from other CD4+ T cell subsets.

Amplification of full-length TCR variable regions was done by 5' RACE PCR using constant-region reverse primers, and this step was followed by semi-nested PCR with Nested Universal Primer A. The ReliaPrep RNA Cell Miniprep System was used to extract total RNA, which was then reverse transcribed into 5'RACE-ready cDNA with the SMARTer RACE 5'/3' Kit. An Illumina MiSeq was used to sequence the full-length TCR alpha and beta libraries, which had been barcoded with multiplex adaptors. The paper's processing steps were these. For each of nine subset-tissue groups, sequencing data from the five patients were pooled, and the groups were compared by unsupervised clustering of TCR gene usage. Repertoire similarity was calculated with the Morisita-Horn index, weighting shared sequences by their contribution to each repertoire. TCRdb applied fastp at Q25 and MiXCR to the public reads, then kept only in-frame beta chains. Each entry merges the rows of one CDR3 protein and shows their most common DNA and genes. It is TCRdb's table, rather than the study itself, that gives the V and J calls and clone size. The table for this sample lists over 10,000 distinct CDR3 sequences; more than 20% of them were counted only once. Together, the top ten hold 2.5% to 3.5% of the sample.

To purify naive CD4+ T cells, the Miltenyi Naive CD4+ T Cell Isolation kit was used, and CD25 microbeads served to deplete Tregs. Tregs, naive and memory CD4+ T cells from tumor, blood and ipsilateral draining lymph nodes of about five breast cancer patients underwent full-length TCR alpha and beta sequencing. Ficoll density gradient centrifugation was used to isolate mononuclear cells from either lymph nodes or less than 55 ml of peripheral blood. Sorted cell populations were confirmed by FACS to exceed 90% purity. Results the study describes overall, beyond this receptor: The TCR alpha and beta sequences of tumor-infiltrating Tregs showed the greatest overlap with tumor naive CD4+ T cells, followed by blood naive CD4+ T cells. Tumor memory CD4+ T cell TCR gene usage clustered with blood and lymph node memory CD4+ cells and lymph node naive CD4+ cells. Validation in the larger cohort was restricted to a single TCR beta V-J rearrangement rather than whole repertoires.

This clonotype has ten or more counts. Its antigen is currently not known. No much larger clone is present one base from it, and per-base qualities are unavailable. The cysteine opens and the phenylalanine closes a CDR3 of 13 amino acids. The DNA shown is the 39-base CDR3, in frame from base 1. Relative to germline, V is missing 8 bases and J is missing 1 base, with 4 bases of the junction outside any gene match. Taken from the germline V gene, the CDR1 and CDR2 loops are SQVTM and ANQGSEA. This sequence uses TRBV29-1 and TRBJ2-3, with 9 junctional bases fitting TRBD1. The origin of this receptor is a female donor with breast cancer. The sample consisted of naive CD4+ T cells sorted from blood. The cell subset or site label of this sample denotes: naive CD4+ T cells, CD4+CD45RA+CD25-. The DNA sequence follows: TGCAGCCTCCGGACAGGGGGCACAGATACGCAGTATTTT. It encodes CSLRTGGTDTQYF.